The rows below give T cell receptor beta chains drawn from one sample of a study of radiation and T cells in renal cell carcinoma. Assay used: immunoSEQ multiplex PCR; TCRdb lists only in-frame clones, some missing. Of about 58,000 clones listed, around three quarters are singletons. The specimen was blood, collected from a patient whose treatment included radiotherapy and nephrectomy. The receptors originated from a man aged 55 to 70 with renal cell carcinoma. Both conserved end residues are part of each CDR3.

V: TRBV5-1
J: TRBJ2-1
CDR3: CASSLAESGSGYNEQFF

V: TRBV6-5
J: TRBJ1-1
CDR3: CASSSATGRSTEAFF

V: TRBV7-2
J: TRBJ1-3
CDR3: CASSFESGNTIYF

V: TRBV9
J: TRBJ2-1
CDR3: CASSVDGRASNEQFF

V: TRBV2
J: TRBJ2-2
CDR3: CASSELAANTGELFF

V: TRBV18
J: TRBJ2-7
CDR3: CASSLYREEQYF

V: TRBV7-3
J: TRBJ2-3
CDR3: CASSLTSGSSDTQYF

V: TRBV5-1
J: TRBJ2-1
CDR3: CASSWTASAGGKNEQFF

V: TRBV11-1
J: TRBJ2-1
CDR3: CASSSEGDRGYNEQFF

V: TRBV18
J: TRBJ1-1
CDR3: CASSPPAGGAAEAFF

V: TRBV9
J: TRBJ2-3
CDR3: CASSVRGYTTDTQYF

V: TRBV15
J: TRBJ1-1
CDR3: CATSTSRGNTEAFF

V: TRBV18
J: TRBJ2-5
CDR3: CASSRPEIQETQYF

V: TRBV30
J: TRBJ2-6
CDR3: CAWELGGPGANVLTF

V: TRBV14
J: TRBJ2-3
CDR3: CASSQAGWLGSDTQYF

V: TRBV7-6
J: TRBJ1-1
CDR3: CASSPFPMNTEAFF

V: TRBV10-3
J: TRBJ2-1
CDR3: CAISESGLAGGPGEQFF